The T cell receptor (beta chain) under discussion was sequenced for a study of response to subunit inactivated influenza vaccine. TCRdb re-analysed the RT-PCR reads in MiXCR, keeping a single row per CDR3 protein. Altogether some 850,000 distinct CDR3 sequences are present, less than 20% being singletons, with the ten largest covering 11%. Whole-study findings and limits: The authors proposed limited new T cell recruitment per seasonal influenza vaccination.

This clonotype was counted only a few times. Antigen specificity is unknown. Germline CDR1 LNHDA, CDR2 SQIVND (reference sequence). The germline V and J ends were trimmed by 9 bases and 2 bases, with 16 bases remaining between them. This CDR3 has 15 amino acids. J is TRBJ2-2 and V is TRBV19, with unresolved D. This receptor was identified in a man aged 45-65 years who received an inactivated influenza vaccine. Source: PBMCs from blood, taken around 5 days after vaccination. The CDR3 bases are TGTGCCAGCTCCTCGCGGTACAGCAACACCGGGGAGCTGTTTTTT. Protein product: CASSSRYSNTGELFF. Using reference TRBV19 and TRBJ2-2 for the parts outside the CDR3, the full variable domain is DGGITQSPKYLFRKEGQNVTLSCEQNLNHDAMYWYRQDPGQGLRLIYYSQIVNDFQKGDIAEGYSVSREKKESFPLTVTSAQKNPTAFYLCASSSRYSNTGELFFGEGSRLTVL.